This T cell receptor (beta chain) came from a study of molecular identifiers for immune sequencing clone quantification (dated by TCRdb to the late 2010s). About the study as a whole: For a replicate experiment, the RNA from either 20,000 or 100,000 naive CD8 T cells was divided into five aliquots, and four of those aliquots went on to sequencing. CD8 T cells were used in a methods study to benchmark molecular-identifier clustering-based TCR repertoire sequencing (MIDCIRS) and TCR RNA copy counting. Study-level results and caveats: Spiked-in Jurkat TCR RNA equivalent to a single cell was reported to be detectable even among more than 900,000 naive CD8 T cells. Modeling estimated 2.5 to 3.5 recovered TCR RNA copies per cell, compared with about 9.8 by digital PCR, which implies 30% to 35% capture efficiency. In CMV-specific effector cells, over 97% of molecules were held by clones above 20 RNA copies, whereas under 1% of molecules were held by such clones in naive cells. The sizes of highly expanded clones could end up underestimated when identical TCR molecules share a barcode. When barcode sub-clustering was not used, chimeric consensus sequences inflated TCR diversity, with chimeras reaching as high as 47%. Naive libraries contained spiked-in Jurkat TCR RNA (roughly 10 copies' worth), which is not part of the donor repertoire.

Libraries of naive CD8 T cells were built from anywhere between roughly 19,000 and 1,000,000 sorted cells, with 10%, 30% or 50% of the purified RNA used. Naive CD8 T cells were FACS-sorted as CD8+CD4-CCR7+CD45RA+ on a BD FACSAria II into RLT Plus buffer. Detection sensitivity was tested by spiking Jurkat RNA equal to ten TCR copies' worth into samples containing roughly 19,000-1,100,000 naive CD8 T cells. CD8 T cells were enriched using RosetteSep CD8+ T Cell Enrichment Cocktail and Ficoll-Paque, and the enriched cells then underwent ACK red cell lysis. Library method: PCR. Sequencing relied on a NextSeq 500. Bulk TCR libraries were made following a previously described method, with the TCR primers given in Table S5. Purification of total RNA was performed with the Qiagen AllPrep DNA/RNA kit. Before any analysis, reads coming from multiple sequencing runs of the same library were combined into one pool. Under the source paper's analysis protocol: Reads were retained only if their TCR constant sequence matched exactly, and those retained reads were trimmed to 150 nt and grouped according to their 12-nt molecular barcodes. Reads within each barcode group were sub-clustered using a 15% Levenshtein threshold, and quality-weighted consensus sequences were constructed for each RNA molecule. Non-functional sequences were excluded, and lower-count sequences lying one edit away from another sequence were also excluded. On the basis of fitting two negative binomial distributions, barcode sub-clusters with fewer than 20% of the maximum read count were discarded. In TCRdb, the public reads were trimmed at Q25 with fastp and aligned with MiXCR, with productive beta chains retained. Here each entry gathers all rows of one CDR3 protein and keeps the most common genes and DNA. TCRdb assigned the V and J calls; the authors' analysis was not used. For this sample the table gives about 510,000 distinct CDR3 sequences, of which roughly 25% were detected only once. 0.7% to 0.9% of the sample is held by the ten biggest clonotypes.

Notes on this clonotype: No antigen is known for it. Base qualities are not provided; no much larger clone lies one nucleotide away.

Between the V and J ends, shortened by 0 bases and 5 bases respectively, the junction contains 10 bases. CDR1 and CDR2 are drawn from the germline V gene (reference sequence): PRHDT, FYEKMQ. The CDR3, from cysteine to phenylalanine, totals 14 residues. Of all the DNA, just the CDR3 is kept, 42 bases in frame from base 1. The rearranged chain carries TRBV13 and TRBJ2-5, with the D gene uncertain. Sequencing was performed on naive CD8+ T cells from blood, with Jurkat cell RNA spiked in. In light of the paper, this sample's cell subset or site label describes: FACS-sorted CD8+CD4-CCR7+CD45RA+ naive T cells. This clonotype originated in a human donor in good health. Some libraries in this study had Jurkat cell RNA spiked in. For the CDR3, the sequence is CASSLGPSGETQYF. The sequenced DNA is TGTGCCAGCAGCTTAGGCCCCTCTGGGGAGACCCAGTACTTC.